The source of this TCR beta chain is a study of CD8+ T cells in alopecia areata. Treatment denoted: oral pan-JAK inhibitor, 5-10 mg twice daily. Both peripheral blood and punch biopsies of lesional scalp skin were obtained from patients who had alopecia areata. A word on this clone: Its antigen is not identified.

The sequencing template was cDNA reverse transcribed from extracted RNA. Only in-frame clones appear in the TCRdb table, and some are missing; sequencing was by immunoSEQ multiplex PCR. The table has some 42,000 clones, just under 95% seen once. Whole-study findings and limits: In scalp, tofacitinib significantly decreased clonality and expanded CD8+ clones among the top 100. Tissue-resident alphabeta T cells belonging to normal skin likewise get sequenced within scalp specimens.

The germline V gene encodes CDR1 MDHEN and CDR2 SYDVKM. Trimming removed 4 bases at V and 3 bases at J, with 10 bases between. CDR3 length equals 15 residues. The chain has TRBV28 and TRBJ2-6; D is unclear. The specimen was CD8+ T cells sorted from blood, collected at week 24, from a patient treated with tofacitinib. The receptor was isolated from a human donor with alopecia areata. CDR3 in DNA: TGTGCCAGCAGTTATCTTCTAATTGGGGCCAACGTCCTGACTTTC. Protein product: CASSYLLIGANVLTF.